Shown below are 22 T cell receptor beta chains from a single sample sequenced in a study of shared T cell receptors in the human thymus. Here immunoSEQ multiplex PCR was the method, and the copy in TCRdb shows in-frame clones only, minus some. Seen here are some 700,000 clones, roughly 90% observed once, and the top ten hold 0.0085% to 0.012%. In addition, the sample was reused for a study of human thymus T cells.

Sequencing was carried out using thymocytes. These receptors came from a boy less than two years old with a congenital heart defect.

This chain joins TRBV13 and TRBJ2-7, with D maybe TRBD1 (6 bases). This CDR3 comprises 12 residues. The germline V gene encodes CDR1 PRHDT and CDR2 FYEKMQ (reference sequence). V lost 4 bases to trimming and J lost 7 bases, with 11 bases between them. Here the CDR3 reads CASSSGAGEQYF. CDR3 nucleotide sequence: TGTGCCAGCAGCTCAGGGGCCGGGGAGCAGTACTTC.

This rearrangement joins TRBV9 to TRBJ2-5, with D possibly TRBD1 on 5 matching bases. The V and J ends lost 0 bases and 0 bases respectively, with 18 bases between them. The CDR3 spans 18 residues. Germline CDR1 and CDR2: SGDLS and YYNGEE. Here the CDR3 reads CASSVGEGHTPYQETQYF. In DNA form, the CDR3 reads TGTGCCAGCAGCGTAGGGGAAGGACATACACCTTACCAAGAGACCCAGTACTTC.

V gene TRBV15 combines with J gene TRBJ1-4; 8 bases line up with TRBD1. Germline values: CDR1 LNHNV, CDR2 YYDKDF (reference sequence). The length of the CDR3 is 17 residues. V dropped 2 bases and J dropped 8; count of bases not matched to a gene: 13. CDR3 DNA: TGTGCCACCAGCAGACCTCTCCGGACAGGGCCGCGGGAAAAACTGTTTTTT. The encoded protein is CATSRPLRTGPREKLFF.

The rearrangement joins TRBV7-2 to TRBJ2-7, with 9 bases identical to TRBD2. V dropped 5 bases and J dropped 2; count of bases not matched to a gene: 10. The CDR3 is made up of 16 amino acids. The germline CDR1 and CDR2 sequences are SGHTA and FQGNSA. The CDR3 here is CASSPQAGGGTYEQYF. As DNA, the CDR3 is TGTGCCAGCAGCCCCCAGGCGGGAGGGGGAACCTACGAGCAGTACTTC.

The CDR3 reads CASSFHQGSNTGELFF. Here the CDR3 DNA reads TGTGCCAGCAGTTTTCACCAGGGCTCGAACACCGGGGAGCTGTTTTTT. The chain links TRBV28 to TRBJ2-2; tentative D call: TRBD1 (5 bases). This CDR3 comprises 16 residues. The germline V gene has CDR1 MDHEN and CDR2 SYDVKM. With 3 bases removed from V and 0 bases from J, the gap between germline ends came to 11 bases. Supplemented by reference TRBV28 and TRBJ2-2, the full variable domain reads DVKVTQSSRYLVKRTGEKVFLECVQDMDHENMFWYRQDPGLGLRLIYFSYDVKMKEKGDIPEGYSVSREKKERFSLILESASTNQTSMYLCASSFHQGSNTGELFFGEGSRLTVL.

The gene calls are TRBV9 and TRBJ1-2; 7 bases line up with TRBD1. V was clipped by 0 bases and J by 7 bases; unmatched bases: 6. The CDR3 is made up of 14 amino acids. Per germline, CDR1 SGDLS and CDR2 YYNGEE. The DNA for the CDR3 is TGTGCCAGCAGCGTAGGAGGGGGCGCGGGTGGCTACACCTTC. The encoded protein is CASSVGGGAGGYTF.

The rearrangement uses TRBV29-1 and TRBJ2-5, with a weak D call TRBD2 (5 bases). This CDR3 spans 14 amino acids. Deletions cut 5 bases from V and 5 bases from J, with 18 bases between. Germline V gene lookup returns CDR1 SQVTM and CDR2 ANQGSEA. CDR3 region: CSVRPGRPGETQYF. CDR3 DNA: TGCAGCGTTCGGCCTGGGCGGCCGGGGGAGACCCAGTACTTC.

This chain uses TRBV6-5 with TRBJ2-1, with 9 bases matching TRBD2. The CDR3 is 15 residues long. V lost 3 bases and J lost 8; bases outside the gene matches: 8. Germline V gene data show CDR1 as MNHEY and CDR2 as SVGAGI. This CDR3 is CASSYWREGSDEQFF. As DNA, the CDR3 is TGTGCCAGCAGTTATTGGCGGGAGGGCTCAGATGAGCAGTTCTTC.

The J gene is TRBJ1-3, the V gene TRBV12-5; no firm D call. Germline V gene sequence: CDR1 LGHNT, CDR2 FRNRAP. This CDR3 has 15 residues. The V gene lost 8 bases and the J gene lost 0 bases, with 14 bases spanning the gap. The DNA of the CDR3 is TGTGCTAGTCTAGAGGCCCGTACCTCTGGAAACACCATATATTTT. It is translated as CASLEARTSGNTIYF.

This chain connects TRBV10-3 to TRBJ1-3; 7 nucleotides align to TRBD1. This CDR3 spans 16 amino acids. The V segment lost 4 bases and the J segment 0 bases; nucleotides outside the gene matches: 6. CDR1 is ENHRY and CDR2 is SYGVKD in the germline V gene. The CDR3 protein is CAISGGQFFSGNTIYF. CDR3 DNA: TGTGCCATCAGTGGGGGACAGTTTTTCTCTGGAAACACCATATATTTT.

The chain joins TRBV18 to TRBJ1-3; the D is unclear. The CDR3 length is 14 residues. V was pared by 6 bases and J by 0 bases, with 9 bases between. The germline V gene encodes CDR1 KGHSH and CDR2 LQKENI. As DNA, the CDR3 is TGTGCCAGCTCCGCGGGGAACTCTGGAAACACCATATATTTT. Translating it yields CASSAGNSGNTIYF.

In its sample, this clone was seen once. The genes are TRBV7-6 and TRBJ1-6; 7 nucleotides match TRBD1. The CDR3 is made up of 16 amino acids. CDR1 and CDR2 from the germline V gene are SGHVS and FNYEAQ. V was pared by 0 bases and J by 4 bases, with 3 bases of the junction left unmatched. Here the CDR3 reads CASSLAGTDYNSPLHF. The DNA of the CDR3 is TGTGCCAGCAGCTTAGCCGGGACAGATTATAATTCACCCCTCCACTTT. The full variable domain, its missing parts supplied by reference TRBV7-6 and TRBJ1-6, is GAGVSQSPRYKVTKRGQDVALRCDPISGHVSLYWYRQALGQGPEFLTYFNYEAQQDKSGLPNDRFSAERPEGSISTLTIQRTEQRDSAMYRCASSLAGTDYNSPLHFGNGTRLTVT.

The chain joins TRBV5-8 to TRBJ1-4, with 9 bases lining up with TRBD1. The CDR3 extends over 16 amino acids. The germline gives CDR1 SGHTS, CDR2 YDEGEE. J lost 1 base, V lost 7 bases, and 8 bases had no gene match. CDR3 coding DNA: TGTGCCAGCGCCGGGACAGGGAGTGGAACTAATGAAAAACTGTTTTTT. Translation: CASAGTGSGTNEKLFF.

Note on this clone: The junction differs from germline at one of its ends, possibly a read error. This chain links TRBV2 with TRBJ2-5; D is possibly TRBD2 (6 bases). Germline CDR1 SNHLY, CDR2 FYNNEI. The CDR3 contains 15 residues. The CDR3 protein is CASREGTLYQETQYF. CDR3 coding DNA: TGTGCCAGCAGGGAAGGGACTTTGTACCAAGAGACCCAGTACTTC.

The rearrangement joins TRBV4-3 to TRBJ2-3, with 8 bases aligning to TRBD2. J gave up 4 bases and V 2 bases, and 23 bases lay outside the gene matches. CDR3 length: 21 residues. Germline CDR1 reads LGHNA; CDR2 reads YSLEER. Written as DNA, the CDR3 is TGCGCCAGCAGCCAAACGCGGGGATGGGCTAGCGGGCATCAGGCGCCAGATACGCAGTATTTT. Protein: CASSQTRGWASGHQAPDTQYF.

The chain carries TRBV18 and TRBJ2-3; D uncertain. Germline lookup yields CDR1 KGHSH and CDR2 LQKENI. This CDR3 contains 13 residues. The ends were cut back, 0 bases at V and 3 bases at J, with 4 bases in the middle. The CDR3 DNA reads TGTGCCAGCTCACCACCGCGAACAGATACGCAGTATTTT. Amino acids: CASSPPRTDTQYF.

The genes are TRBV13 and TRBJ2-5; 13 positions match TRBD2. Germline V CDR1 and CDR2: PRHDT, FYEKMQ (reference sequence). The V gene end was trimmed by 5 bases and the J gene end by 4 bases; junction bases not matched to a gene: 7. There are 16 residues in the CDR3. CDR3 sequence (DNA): TGTGCCAGCAGCCCTCCATGGACTAGCGGGAGAGAGACCCAGTACTTC. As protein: CASSPPWTSGRETQYF.

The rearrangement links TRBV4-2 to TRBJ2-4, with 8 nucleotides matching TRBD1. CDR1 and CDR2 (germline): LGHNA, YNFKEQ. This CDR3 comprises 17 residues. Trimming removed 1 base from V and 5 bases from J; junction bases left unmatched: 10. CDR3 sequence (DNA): TGTGCCAGCAGCCAAGCCCGGACAGGGCCAGAAGAAAACATTCAGTACTTC. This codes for CASSQARTGPEENIQYF.

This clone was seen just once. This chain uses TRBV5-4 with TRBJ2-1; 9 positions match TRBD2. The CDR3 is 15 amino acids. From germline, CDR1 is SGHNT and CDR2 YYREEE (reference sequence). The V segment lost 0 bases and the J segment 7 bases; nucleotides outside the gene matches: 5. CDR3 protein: CASSLGGLAGNEQFF. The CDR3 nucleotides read TGTGCCAGCAGCTTGGGGGGGCTAGCGGGAAATGAGCAGTTCTTC.

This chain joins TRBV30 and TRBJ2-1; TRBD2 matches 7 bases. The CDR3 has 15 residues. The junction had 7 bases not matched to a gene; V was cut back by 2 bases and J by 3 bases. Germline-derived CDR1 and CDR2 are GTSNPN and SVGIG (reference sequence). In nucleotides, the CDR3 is TGTGCCTGGAGTTCGCGGGAGATTCTCTACAATGAGCAGTTCTTC. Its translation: CAWSSREILYNEQFF.

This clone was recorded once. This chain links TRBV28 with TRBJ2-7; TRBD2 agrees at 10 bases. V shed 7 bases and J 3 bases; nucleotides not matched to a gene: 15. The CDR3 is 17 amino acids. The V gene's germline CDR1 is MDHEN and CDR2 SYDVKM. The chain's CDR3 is CASNTDPLAGVLYEQYF. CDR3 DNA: TGTGCCAGCAATACTGACCCTCTAGCGGGAGTACTCTACGAGCAGTACTTC.

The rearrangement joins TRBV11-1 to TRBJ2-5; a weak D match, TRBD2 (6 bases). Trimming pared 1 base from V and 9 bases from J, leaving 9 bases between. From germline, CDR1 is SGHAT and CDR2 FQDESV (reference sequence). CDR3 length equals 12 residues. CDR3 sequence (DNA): TGTGCCAGCAGCTTAGGGTGGGGGGCCCAGTACTTC. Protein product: CASSLGWGAQYF.